This T cell receptor (beta chain) stems from a study of blood T cell repertoires in COVID-19. Background on the study: Nucleic acid was either cDNA or gDNA, and it came from T cells, B-cell-depleted T cells, or PBMCs.

Source study methods: Reference gene primer amplification yielded estimated nucleated cell counts. The data were produced by immunoSEQ multiplex PCR, yet TCRdb's version contains in-frame clones alone and is incomplete. That table furnishes V, J and clone size, whereas the DNA furnished D and trimming. The table shows roughly 110,000 clones, with around 92% occurring only once. CDR3 length: 16 residues. V shed 6 bases, J shed 10 bases, and the junction held 16 bases outside the gene matches. In germline, CDR1 is LNHDA, CDR2 SQIVND (reference sequence). This clone has just a few counts. The chain recombines TRBV19 with TRBJ1-1, with TRBD1 identical over 11 bases. What was sequenced was peripheral blood. This receptor was obtained from a man aged 35 to 55 with active or convalescent COVID-19. In DNA, the CDR3 is TGTGCCAGTAGACCTACCGGGACAGGGGGTGGTGATCTAGCTTTCTTT. As protein: CASRPTGTGGGDLAFF.